This paragraph covers one TCR beta chain sequence. This record comes from a study of CDR3 diversity in severe acne. TCRdb re-analysed the PCR reads in MiXCR, keeping a single row per CDR3 protein. Here the sample spans 97,000 or so distinct CDR3 sequences, around 56% being singletons. With 2 bases removed from V and 5 bases from J, the gap between germline ends came to 14 bases. This CDR3 is 14 amino acids long. In germline, CDR1 is SGDLS, CDR2 YYNGEE. Sequenced material: blood. This chain connects TRBV9 to TRBJ2-7; maybe TRBD2 (6 bases). The clonotype comes from a male donor with acne. CDR3: CASSVDGSTDEQYF. The CDR3 DNA follows: TGTGCCAGCAGCGTTGACGGGAGCACGGACGAGCAGTACTTC.